This T cell receptor (beta chain) is drawn from a study of blood T cell repertoires in COVID-19. Overall study: Material from acute and convalescent COVID-19 was sourced from the United States, Italy and Spain.

Germline V gene data show CDR1 as SGHDN and CDR2 as FVKESK. The CDR3 covers 13 residues. Trimming cost V 4 bases and J 4 bases; bases outside gene matches: 2. Study members were between about 18 and 95 years old and lived in roughly 24 US regions. Original data processing: Using reference gene primer amplification, nucleated cell counts were estimated. Sequencing used immunoSEQ multiplex PCR; TCRdb keeps in-frame clones, though not all of them. Clone size and V and J calls were adopted from that table, with D and trimming inferred from the DNA. This table holds some 200,000 clones, 86% found once. Input material: PBMCs or T cells enriched from blood (not recorded which). The source of this sequence is a woman in her forties with acute COVID-19. This rearrangement joins TRBV14 to TRBJ1-2; 8 nucleotides line up with TRBD1. The CDR3: CASSLTGAYGYTF. As DNA, the CDR3 is TGTGCCAGCAGCCTGACAGGGGCCTATGGCTACACCTTC.